This passage covers 14 T cell receptor beta chains from one sample sequenced in a study of T cell responses to AZD1222 COVID-19 vaccine. Produced via immunoSEQ multiplex PCR; TCRdb's table is partial and in-frame only. The table records more than 75,000 clones, roughly nine tenths of them present only once. Sequenced here: peripheral blood, sampled on day 0 of AZD1222 vaccination. The receptors were sampled from an adult in good health.

The chain carries TRBV11-2 and TRBJ2-7, with 9 bases matching TRBD2. The CDR3 contains 15 residues. Germline loops: CDR1 SGHAT, CDR2 FQNNGV. After removal of 4 bases from V and 2 bases from J, the junction contained 6 bases not matched to a gene. The CDR3 nucleotides read TGTGCCAGCAGCTCCAACAGCGGGGGGACCTACGAGCAGTACTTC. Protein sequence: CASSSNSGGTYEQYF.

The V call is TRBV19, the J call TRBJ2-5; TRBD2 matches 12 bases. With V trimmed by 1 base and J by 5 bases, 2 bases remained unmatched. The CDR3 length is 15 residues. Germline values: CDR1 LNHDA, CDR2 SQIVND (reference sequence). CDR3 amino acids: CASSIGTSGVETQYF. The CDR3 coding sequence is TGTGCCAGTAGTATAGGGACTAGCGGGGTTGAGACCCAGTACTTC.

The V gene is TRBV7-8, the J gene TRBJ2-2; D call uncertain. Germline CDR1 SGHVS, CDR2 FQNEAQ. V lost 2 bases to trimming and J lost 1 base, with 5 bases between them. The CDR3 sequence is 14 residues long. CDR3: CASSLRLNTGELFF. DNA of the CDR3: TGTGCCAGCAGCTTACGCCTGAACACCGGGGAGCTGTTTTTT.

V gene TRBV7-2 combines with J gene TRBJ1-4, with no clear D. The V and J ends lost 6 bases and 6 bases respectively, with 17 bases between them. CDR1 is SGHTA, CDR2 FQGNSA, per germline. The CDR3 length is 15 residues. The CDR3 is CASRPPRGSDEKLFF. The CDR3 DNA follows: TGTGCCAGCAGACCCCCTCGCGGGTCGGATGAAAAACTGTTTTTT.

This chain connects TRBV7-3 to TRBJ2-3; D gene uncertain. Trimming took off 1 base at V and 6 bases at J, with 8 bases between the two ends. Germline values: CDR1 SGHTA, CDR2 FQGTGA. The CDR3 is made up of 13 amino acids. The CDR3 coding sequence is TGTGCCAGCAGCTTAAGCGGCCCTGATACGCAGTATTTT. Protein: CASSLSGPDTQYF.

This chain joins TRBV14 and TRBJ2-7, with no clear D. The CDR3 sequence is 14 residues long. CDR1 is SGHDN and CDR2 is FVKESK in the germline V gene. V was trimmed by 1 base and J by 7 bases, leaving 14 bases between them. CDR3 coding DNA: TGTGCCAGCAGCCAAGTCTGGGCACAGTCAGAGCAGTACTTC. It is translated as CASSQVWAQSEQYF. Based on the CDR3 plus reference TRBV14 and TRBJ2-7, the full variable domain is EAGVTQFPSHSVIEKGQTVTLRCDPISGHDNLYWYRRVMGKEIKFLLHFVKESKQDESGMPNNRFLAERTGGTYSTLKVQPAELEDSGVYFCASSQVWAQSEQYFGPGTRLTVT.

V and J are TRBV7-8 and TRBJ2-7; D gene unclear. The germline V and J ends were trimmed by 5 bases and 2 bases, with 16 bases remaining between them. Germline V gene data show CDR1 as SGHVS and CDR2 as FQNEAQ. This CDR3 contains 15 residues. The CDR3 region has the DNA TGTGCCAGCAGCCCCCCCGGTAGGCAGACCTACGAGCAGTACTTC. This sequence encodes CASSPPGRQTYEQYF. Together with reference TRBV7-8 and TRBJ2-7, the CDR3 gives the full variable domain: GAGVSQSPRYKVAKRGQDVALRCDPISGHVSLFWYQQALGQGPEFLTYFQNEAQLDKSGLPSDRFFAERPEGSVSTLKIQRTQQEDSAVYLCASSPPGRQTYEQYFGPGTRLTVT.

V gene TRBV5-8 combines with J gene TRBJ1-2, with 8 bases that match TRBD1. Trimming cost V 2 bases and J 5 bases; bases outside gene matches: 5. This CDR3 has 14 residues. Germline V gives CDR1 SGHTS, CDR2 YDEGEE. CDR3 sequence reads: CASSLGQGPYGYTF. The CDR3 coding sequence is TGTGCCAGCAGCTTAGGACAGGGTCCTTATGGCTACACCTTC.

The V gene is TRBV12-3 or TRBV12-4, the J gene TRBJ2-7; D gene ambiguous. V was shortened by 5 bases and J by 7 bases, with 9 bases between the two germline ends. This CDR3 spans 11 amino acids. This CDR3 is CASSTVGEQYF. CDR3 in DNA: TGTGCCAGCAGTACCGTCGGGGAGCAGTACTTC.

The DNA of the CDR3 is TGTGCCCGACGGACAGGGGATAACTATGGCTACACCTTC. Protein sequence: CARRTGDNYGYTF. The V gene is TRBV30, the J gene TRBJ1-2; TRBD1 matches 9 bases. From germline, CDR1 is GTSNPN and CDR2 SVGIG (reference sequence). There are 13 residues in the CDR3. The V segment lost 8 bases and the J segment 1 base; nucleotides outside the gene matches: 5.

The gene calls are TRBV12-3 or TRBV12-4 and TRBJ2-2; a weak D match, TRBD2 (5 bases). V dropped 6 bases and J dropped 5 bases, with 10 bases sitting between them. The CDR3 runs 13 residues. As DNA, the CDR3 is TGTGCCAGCAGCGCGGGTTGGACCGGGGAGCTGTTTTTT. Protein sequence: CASSAGWTGELFF.

CDR3 sequence: CASSFGGQGAYEQYF. The CDR3, as DNA: TGTGCCAGCAGCTTTGGGGGACAGGGCGCCTACGAGCAGTACTTC. This chain joins TRBV13 and TRBJ2-7; TRBD1 aligns across 9 bases. Trimming took 3 bases from V and 2 from J; bases not matched to a gene: 5. Per germline, CDR1 PRHDT and CDR2 FYEKMQ (reference sequence). The CDR3 covers 15 residues. Based on the CDR3 plus reference TRBV13 and TRBJ2-7, the full variable domain is AAGVIQSPRHLIKEKRETATLKCYPIPRHDTVYWYQQGPGQDPQFLISFYEKMQSDKGSIPDRFSAQQFSDYHSELNMSSLELGDSALYFCASSFGGQGAYEQYFGPGTRLTVT.

This clone came up once. The J gene is TRBJ1-1, the V gene TRBV9; D ambiguous. The CDR3 is made up of 13 amino acids. The germline V gene has CDR1 SGDLS and CDR2 YYNGEE. V lost 2 bases and J lost 1, with 6 bases in between. The CDR3 loop reads CASSVEGNTEAFF. The DNA of the CDR3 is TGTGCCAGCAGCGTCGAAGGGAACACTGAAGCTTTCTTT.

The chain combines TRBV7-2 with TRBJ1-3; the D is unclear. Germline V gene sequence: CDR1 SGHTA, CDR2 FQGNSA. The CDR3 is 13 residues long. V shed 7 bases and J shed 0 bases, with 7 bases lying between them. In DNA form, the CDR3 reads TGTGCCAGCACGAGGGACTCTGGAAACACCATATATTTT. Translated, it gives CASTRDSGNTIYF.